These T cell receptor beta chains were read from a single sample in a study of graft-versus-host responses after intestinal transplantation. Sequencing was performed with immunoSEQ multiplex PCR; in TCRdb, only in-frame clones are kept and a portion is missing. This sample carries 80,000 to 95,000 clones, about 90% of them seen once, and the ten largest clones take 6%. These receptors are not linked to any known antigen. Sequences were derived from unstimulated CD8+ T cells sorted from spleen or lymph node cells, sampled before intestinal transplant. The receptors come from a human donor who received an intestinal transplant. Both conserved end residues are part of each CDR3. A D gene is named only where the DNA matches it firmly. Only some rows state a clone size, as once, few, many or a class for expanded clones.

TRBD1,once,TRBJ1-1,TRBV4-1,16,TGCGCCAGCAGCCAACGACAGGGGCTGGTGGCCACTGAAGCTTTCTTT,CASSQRQGLVATEAFF
.,.,TRBJ2-3,TRBV30,14,TGTGCCTGGAGTGCGGGACTCCTAGGCCGTGCGCAGTATTTT,CAWSAGLLGRAQYF
.,.,TRBJ2-2,TRBV20-1,11,TGCAGTGCTAGCGGCACCGGGGAGCTGTTTTTT,CSASGTGELFF
.,.,TRBJ2-7,TRBV19,13,TGTGCCAGTAGTATAACCGGTTACTACGAGCAGTACTTC,CASSITGYYEQYF
.,.,TRBJ1-2,TRBV30,14,TGTGCCTGGAGGGGGGGCTATGGGGACTATGGCTACACCTTC,CAWRGGYGDYGYTF
.,.,TRBJ1-5,TRBV2,18,TGTGCCAGCAGTGAATCTGGCAGCCGATTCTATAGCAATCAGCCCCAGCATTTT,CASSESGSRFYSNQPQHF
TRBD1,.,TRBJ1-3,TRBV7-6,14,TGTGCCAGCAGCTTGGGGACAGACCCAAACACCATATATTTT,CASSLGTDPNTIYF
.,.,TRBJ2-1,TRBV13,17,TGTGCCAGCAGCTCAAAGTCCGGGATCCCCGCCTACAATGAGCAGTTCTTC,CASSSKSGIPAYNEQFF
.,once,TRBJ2-1,TRBV9,12,TGTGCCAGCAGCGGACCGGGTGGTGAGCAGTTCTTC,CASSGPGGEQFF
.,.,TRBJ2-5,TRBV5-1,16,TGCGCCAGCAGCCGCCCGGGTAGCCAGGAGGGAGAGACCCAGTACTTC,CASSRPGSQEGETQYF
.,.,TRBJ2-7,TRBV11-1,19,TGTGCCAGCAGCTTAACCCTCTTAGGCGGGGCCTCGAACCCGAGCGAGCAGTACTTC,CASSLTLLGGASNPSEQYF
TRBD2,.,TRBJ2-6,TRBV9,24,TGTGCCAGCAGCGTAGGCTTGGGGAAATTAAGCGAGCGGGAGCCGCTGTTGGGGGCCAACGTCCTGACTTTC,CASSVGLGKLSEREPLLGANVLTF
TRBD2,once,TRBJ2-1,TRBV15,19,TGTGCCACCAGCAGAGTAGGGACTAGCGGGGGCCTTTTACCGAATGAGCAGTTCTTC,CATSRVGTSGGLLPNEQFF